This entry lists 8 T cell receptor beta chains sequenced from one sample in a study of cytomegalovirus exposure and HLA in healthy donors. PCR employed 60 Vbeta and 13 Jbeta primers. The table came from immunoSEQ multiplex PCR; TCRdb's copy has only in-frame clones and leaves some out. The sample contains 150,000 to 200,000 clones, about 70% of which appear only once. Sequenced: PBMCs. The receptors were sampled from a woman under 40 in good health and CMV-seronegative.

This chain links TRBV5-6 with TRBJ2-1; 8 bases fit TRBD1. In germline, CDR1 is SGHDT, CDR2 YYEEEE. J gave up 5 bases and V 3 bases, and 10 bases lay outside the gene matches. CDR3 size: 16 residues. CDR3 nucleotide sequence: TGTGCCAGCAGCTACTGGACAGGGAACTTAAACAATGAGCAGTTCTTC. This codes for CASSYWTGNLNNEQFF.

The chain combines TRBV11-1 with TRBJ2-7; 8 positions agree with TRBD2. Germline CDR1 reads SGHAT; CDR2 reads FQDESV (reference sequence). Trimming at V came to 2 bases and at J to 2 bases, leaving 2 bases not matched to a gene. The CDR3 is 14 residues long. The CDR3 nucleotides are TGTGCCAGCAGCTTATCCGGGAGGGCCTACGAGCAGTACTTC. Amino acids: CASSLSGRAYEQYF.

The V call is TRBV7-9, the J call TRBJ1-1, with D unclear. This CDR3 spans 14 amino acids. Germline V CDR1 and CDR2: SEHNR, FQNEAQ (reference sequence). The V gene lost 7 bases and the J gene lost 5 bases, with 17 bases spanning the gap. The CDR3 is CASKEPGFATEAFF. In nucleotides, the CDR3 is TGTGCCAGCAAGGAACCGGGGTTCGCGACTGAAGCTTTCTTT.

J is TRBJ1-2 and V is TRBV5-1; D might be TRBD1 (5 bases). The CDR3 covers 14 residues. Trimming left V 0 bases short and J 5 bases short, with 11 bases between. The germline V gene encodes CDR1 SGHRS and CDR2 YFSETQ. DNA of the CDR3: TGCGCCAGCAGCTTGGGGATGGAGGGGTATGGCTACACCTTC. Protein product: CASSLGMEGYGYTF.

V usage is TRBV5-1 and J usage is TRBJ1-1, with 8 bases fitting TRBD1. V was pared by 4 bases and J by 5 bases, with 10 bases of the junction left unmatched. This CDR3 region has 15 residues. The germline CDR1 and CDR2 sequences are SGHRS and YFSETQ. CDR3 coding DNA: TGCGCCAGCAGCGGAGCAGGGGGCTGGGGGACTGAAGCTTTCTTT. Residues: CASSGAGGWGTEAFF.

This chain connects TRBV4-3 to TRBJ2-4, with TRBD2 matching over 12 bases. In germline, CDR1 is LGHNA, CDR2 YSLEER. The ends lost 3 bases at V and 4 bases at J; junction bases unmatched: 13. This CDR3 region has 19 residues. CDR3 in DNA: TGCGCCAGCAGCCAGGGTGTCCCGGGACTAGCGGGTGCAAAAAACATTCAGTACTTC. It yields the protein CASSQGVPGLAGAKNIQYF.

The chain has TRBV6-1 and TRBJ1-5, with D possibly TRBD1 on 5 matching bases. The CDR3 sequence is 17 residues long. The V gene's germline CDR1 is MNHNS and CDR2 SASEGT. Trimming took off 0 bases at V and 8 bases at J, with 20 bases between the two ends. CDR3 sequence reads: CASSEAQGVPLLEPQHF. CDR3 nucleotides: TGTGCCAGCAGTGAAGCGCAAGGGGTTCCCCTATTGGAGCCCCAGCATTTT.

The chain couples TRBV6-5 to TRBJ1-2, with 8 bases identical to TRBD1. There are 15 residues in the CDR3. Germline assignment: CDR1 MNHEY and CDR2 SVGAGI. Trimming cost V 2 bases and J 7 bases; bases outside gene matches: 9. CDR3 region: CASSYGGQGGGGYTF. CDR3 nucleotide sequence: TGTGCCAGCAGTTACGGAGGACAGGGCGGGGGTGGCTACACCTTC.